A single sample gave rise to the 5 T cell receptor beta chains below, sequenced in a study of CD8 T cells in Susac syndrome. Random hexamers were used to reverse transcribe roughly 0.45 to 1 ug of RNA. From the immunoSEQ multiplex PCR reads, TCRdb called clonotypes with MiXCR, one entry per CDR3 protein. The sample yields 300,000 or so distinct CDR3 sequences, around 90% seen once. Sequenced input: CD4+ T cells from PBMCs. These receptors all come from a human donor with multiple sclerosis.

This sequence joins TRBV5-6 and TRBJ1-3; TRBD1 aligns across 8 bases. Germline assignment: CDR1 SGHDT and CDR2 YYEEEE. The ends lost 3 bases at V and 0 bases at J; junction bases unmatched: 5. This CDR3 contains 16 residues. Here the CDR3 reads CASSSTGGSSGNTIYF. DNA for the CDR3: TGTGCCAGCAGCTCTACAGGGGGTAGCTCTGGAAACACCATATATTTT. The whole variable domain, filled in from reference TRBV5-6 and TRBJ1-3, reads DAGVTQSPTHLIKTRGQQVTLRCSPKSGHDTVSWYQQALGQGPQFIFQYYEEEERQRGNFPDRFSGHQFPNYSSELNVNALLLGDSALYLCASSSTGGSSGNTIYFGEGSWLTVV.

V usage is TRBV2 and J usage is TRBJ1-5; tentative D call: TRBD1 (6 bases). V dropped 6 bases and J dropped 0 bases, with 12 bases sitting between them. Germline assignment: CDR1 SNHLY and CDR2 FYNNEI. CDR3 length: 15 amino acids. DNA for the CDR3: TGTGCCAGCAGCGCAGAGGGGGTTAGCAATCAGCCCCAGCATTTT. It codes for CASSAEGVSNQPQHF. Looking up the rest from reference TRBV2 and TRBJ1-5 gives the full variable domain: EPEVTQTPSHQVTQMGQEVILRCVPISNHLYFYWYRQILGQKVEFLVSFYNNEISEKSEIFDDQFSVERPDGSNFTLKIRSTKLEDSAMYFCASSAEGVSNQPQHFGDGTRLSIL.

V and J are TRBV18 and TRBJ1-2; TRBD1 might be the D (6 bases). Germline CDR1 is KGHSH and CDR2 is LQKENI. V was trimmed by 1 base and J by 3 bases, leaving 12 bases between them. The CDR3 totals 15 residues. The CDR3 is CASSPRFEGDYGYTF. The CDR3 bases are TGTGCCAGCTCACCACGATTTGAGGGGGACTATGGCTACACCTTC.

CDR3 loop: CSARLAGGRSDTQYF. CDR3 DNA: TGCAGTGCGCGACTAGCGGGAGGTAGATCAGATACGCAGTATTTT. The rearrangement uses TRBV20-1 and TRBJ2-3, with 13 bases lining up with TRBD2. V lost 6 bases and J lost 4; bases outside the gene matches: 7. In germline, CDR1 is DFQATT, CDR2 SNEGSKA (reference sequence). The CDR3 sequence is 15 residues long.

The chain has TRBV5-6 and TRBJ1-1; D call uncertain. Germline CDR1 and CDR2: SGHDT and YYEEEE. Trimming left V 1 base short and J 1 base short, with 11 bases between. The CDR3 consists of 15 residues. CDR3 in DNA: TGTGCCAGCAGCTTGATAGCATTGAGGAACACTGAAGCTTTCTTT. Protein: CASSLIALRNTEAFF.